This T cell receptor (beta chain) comes out of a study of T-cell memory formation after mild COVID-19 (dated by TCRdb to the early 2020s). About the full investigation: TCR sequence clusters from the two donors were found to be largely donor specific. T-cell clones expanding and contracting after mild COVID-19 in a couple of donors were tracked by longitudinal TCRalpha and TCRbeta repertoire sequencing. The cohort comprised two young, previously healthy adult volunteers, one female and one male. Study-wide findings and limitations: Some responding clones were found in pre-infection memory, which suggests that pre-existing cross-reactive memory T cells took part in the SARS-CoV-2 response. Balanced CD4/CD8 phenotypes were observed for clones contracting from day 15 to 85, whereas a bias towards CD4+ was observed for a second wave of clones expanding from day 15 to 37. The study included only a couple of mild cases, and larger cohorts that include severe cases with pre-infection samples were judged to be necessary. SARS-CoV-2 specificity of the second-wave clones peaking on day 37 was not confirmed. Contracting CD4+ clones were found mainly in CM and EM memory subsets, while CD8+ clones were enriched in EMRA.

Ficoll-Paque density gradient centrifugation was used to isolate PBMCs. This clonotype appeared a few times. The antigen this receptor binds is unknown. Per-base qualities were not stored, and no clone one base away is much larger. Sequencing relied on an Illumina NovaSeq 6000. Using 5'RACE with constant-segment primers, TCRalpha and TCRbeta cDNA libraries were constructed, with sample barcodes and unique molecular identifiers added in the process. Trizol reagent was used to extract RNA from every sample. The libraries were amplified in two PCR steps, and the second step added a second sample barcode and Illumina TruSeq adapters. Sequencing of libraries was performed on an Illumina NovaSeq with 2 x 150 bp paired-end reads. The paper's data handling went like this. With migec v1.2.7, reads were demultiplexed and then collapsed into UMI-guided consensus sequences. Using mixcr v2.1.11, UMI consensuses were aligned to TRA and TRB V and J templates and then assembled into clonotypes. Expanded or contracted clonotypes were those called significant by both edgeR and NoisET, with noise models trained on biological replicates. For edgeR calls, a false discovery rate-adjusted p below 0.01 and a log2 fold-change threshold of 1 were applied. As an exploratory analysis of dynamics, max-normalized trajectories of the 1000 most abundant clonotypes were examined by PCA with hierarchical clustering. Separately sequenced CD4+ and CD8+ repertoires were used to assign the CD4 or CD8 phenotype of responding clones. Clones were called with MiXCR by TCRdb after fastp trimmed the public reads at Q25, and only in-frame beta chains were retained. Every distinct CDR3 protein forms one entry, paired with its most common genes and DNA. It is TCRdb's table, rather than the study itself, that gives the V and J calls and clone size. Across this sample there are 50,000 to 70,000 distinct CDR3 sequences, with 10% to 15% seen only once. Around a quarter of the sample goes to the ten largest clones.

The V and J ends are trimmed by 5 bases and 2 bases, leaving 9 bases between them. CDR1 and CDR2 are drawn from the germline V gene: SGHAT, FQNNGV. The CDR3, from cysteine to phenylalanine, totals 13 residues. Only the CDR3 portion is preserved as DNA: 39 bases, with reading frame beginning at the first base. The sequence is built from TRBV11-2 and TRBJ1-2; the D gene identity is not certain. The receptor comes from a young man who had mild COVID-19 (a few samples of this study predate the infection). The sample titles of this study are shuffled in the database, so cell type and time point are left out; the donor was told from shared clones. The material sequenced was PBMCs or a T cell subset sorted from them (not recorded which). CDR3 sequence: CASSPLENYGYTF. The DNA sequence follows: TGTGCCAGCAGCCCGTTAGAGAACTATGGCTACACCTTC.